Below, 22 T cell receptor beta chains from the same sample are listed, as sequenced in a study of Ad26.COV2.S vaccination and SARS-CoV-2 variants. Generated by immunoSEQ multiplex PCR, the TCRdb table keeps only in-frame clones and is missing some. The sample has 510,000 or so clones; roughly 85% are singletons. Treatment denoted: over 15 received Ad26.COV2.S at low or high dose, single or two shots; roughly five received placebo; per-sample allocation not given. Specimen acquisition occurred on day 63 following the initial vaccine or placebo injection. Sequencing was performed on peripheral blood, taken in a trial of Ad26.COV2.S vaccine versus placebo. The receptor set was obtained from a person between 18 and 59 years old who received the Ad26.COV2.S COVID-19 vaccine or a placebo.

V gene TRBV19 combines with J gene TRBJ1-3; the match to TRBD1 covers 8 bases. CDR3 length: 14 amino acids. The germline gives CDR1 LNHDA, CDR2 SQIVND (reference sequence). V lost 6 bases, J lost 2 bases, and 3 bases stayed unmatched. CDR3 in DNA: TGTGCCAGTAGAGGGACAGGCCCTGGAAACACCATATATTTT. It encodes CASRGTGPGNTIYF.

This chain joins TRBV12-3 or TRBV12-4 and TRBJ2-3; a weak D match, TRBD1 (5 bases). V lost 7 bases and J lost 4, with 12 bases in between. The CDR3 loop spans 13 amino acids. The DNA for the CDR3 is TGTGCCAGCACCCTACAGGTCCCAGATACGCAGTATTTT. Translation: CASTLQVPDTQYF.

This clone was seen a handful of times. The chain recombines TRBV25-1 with TRBJ2-1; 12 bases map to TRBD2. The CDR3 sequence is 14 residues long. The junction had 8 bases not matched to a gene; V was cut back by 7 bases and J by 10 bases. CDR1 and CDR2 (germline): MGHDK, SYGVNS. CDR3 sequence reads: CASNLAGGRREQFF. CDR3 nucleotides: TGTGCCAGCAACCTAGCGGGAGGGAGGAGAGAGCAGTTCTTC. The full variable domain, in which reference TRBV25-1 and TRBJ2-1 provide the parts outside the CDR3, is EADIYQTPRYLVIGTGKKITLECSQTMGHDKMYWYQQDPGMELHLIHYSYGVNSTEKGDLSSESTVSRIRTEHFPLTLESARPSHTSQYLCASNLAGGRREQFFGPGTRLTVL.

V and J are TRBV27 and TRBJ2-3; possible D gene TRBD2, 5 bases. The CDR3 is 14 amino acids. Trimming left V 3 bases short and J 6 bases short, with 13 bases between. Germline V gene sequence: CDR1 MNHEY, CDR2 SMNVEV (reference sequence). CDR3 DNA: TGTGCCAGCAGTTTGCGACTAAAGCTCGATACGCAGTATTTT. It codes for CASSLRLKLDTQYF.

V and J are TRBV19 and TRBJ2-5, with D perhaps given as TRBD1 or TRBD2 (6 bases each). There are 15 residues in the CDR3. The V gene lost 1 base and the J gene lost 5 bases, with 14 bases spanning the gap. Germline CDR1 LNHDA, CDR2 SQIVND (reference sequence). The DNA of the CDR3 is TGTGCCAGTAGTATAGGGGGGGCAGGGTCGGAGACCCAGTACTTC. It specifies CASSIGGAGSETQYF. Together with reference TRBV19 and TRBJ2-5, the CDR3 gives the full variable domain: DGGITQSPKYLFRKEGQNVTLSCEQNLNHDAMYWYRQDPGQGLRLIYYSQIVNDFQKGDIAEGYSVSREKKESFPLTVTSAQKNPTAFYLCASSIGGAGSETQYFGPGTRLLVL.

V and J are TRBV28 and TRBJ2-6; D is undetermined. The germline CDR1 and CDR2 sequences are MDHEN and SYDVKM. The ends were cut back, 3 bases at V and 1 base at J, with 10 bases in the middle. CDR3 length: 16 amino acids. As DNA, the CDR3 is TGTGCCAGCAGTTTTACGCCGGGTTCTGGGGCCAACGTCCTGACTTTC. It yields the protein CASSFTPGSGANVLTF.

V gene TRBV4-3 combines with J gene TRBJ2-2, with 7 nucleotides matching TRBD1. The CDR3 runs to 16 residues. Trimming at V came to 2 bases and at J to 0 bases, leaving 3 bases not matched to a gene. Germline-derived CDR1 and CDR2 are LGHNA and YSLEER. CDR3 DNA sequence: TGCGCCAGCAGCCAATGGCAGGGGGCGAACACCGGGGAGCTGTTTTTT. Its protein product is CASSQWQGANTGELFF.

This chain joins TRBV2 and TRBJ2-1, with 14 bases matching TRBD2. Germline trimming cut 6 bases from V and 6 bases from J; bases unmatched to any gene: 4. CDR3 length: 15 residues. Germline V gene sequence: CDR1 SNHLY, CDR2 FYNNEI. CDR3 sequence reads: CASSGTSGSLNEQFF. CDR3 coding DNA: TGTGCCAGCAGCGGGACTAGCGGGAGCCTCAATGAGCAGTTCTTC.

The J gene is TRBJ1-1, the V gene TRBV19; D uncertain. The CDR3 sequence is 15 residues long. CDR1 is LNHDA and CDR2 is SQIVND in the germline V gene (reference sequence). V was cut by 5 bases and J by 1 base, with 14 bases left in between. CDR3 region: CASSFSRAANTEAFF. Written as DNA, the CDR3 is TGTGCCAGTAGTTTTAGTAGGGCTGCGAACACTGAAGCTTTCTTT.

Regarding this clone: Other DNA sequences in this sample translate to the same CDR3. The chain carries TRBV9 and TRBJ1-2; D is ambiguous. The CDR3 loop spans 10 amino acids. Trimming removed 3 bases at V and 8 bases at J, with 5 bases between. CDR1 is SGDLS, CDR2 YYNGEE, per germline. For the CDR3, the DNA is TGTGCCAGCAGCGGCAGGGGCTACACCTTC. This gives the protein CASSGRGYTF.

The chain employs TRBV7-9 and TRBJ2-1, with 7 bases aligning to TRBD2. This CDR3 is 13 amino acids long. V lost 1 base to trimming and J lost 7 bases; unmatched junction nucleotides: 1. The germline V gene has CDR1 SEHNR and CDR2 FQNEAQ (reference sequence). The CDR3 is CASSLGSGNEQFF. The CDR3 DNA is TGTGCCAGCAGCTTAGGTAGCGGGAATGAGCAGTTCTTC.

This clone was observed a handful of times. The rearrangement joins TRBV5-4 to TRBJ2-7; D is ambiguous. From germline, CDR1 is SGHNT and CDR2 YYREEE (reference sequence). The CDR3 has 13 amino acids. Trimming took 4 bases from V and 0 from J, leaving 8 bases between them. The DNA for the CDR3 is TGTGCCAGCAGCCATGGGTCCTCCTACGAGCAGTACTTC. Protein product: CASSHGSSYEQYF. Variable domain in full (rest from reference TRBV5-4 and TRBJ2-7): ETGVTQSPTHLIKTRGQQVTLRCSSQSGHNTVSWYQQALGQGPQFIFQYYREEENGRGNFPPRFSGLQFPNYSSELNVNALELDDSALYLCASSHGSSYEQYFGPGTRLTVT.

The chain uses TRBV27 and TRBJ1-5, with D perhaps matching TRBD1 (5 bases). Trimming took 6 bases from V and 1 from J, leaving 19 bases between them. Germline loops: CDR1 MNHEY, CDR2 SMNVEV (reference sequence). The CDR3 has 17 amino acids. CDR3 in amino acids: CASSPIGRGSSNQPQHF. The CDR3 nucleotides are TGTGCCAGCAGCCCCATTGGTAGGGGATCGAGCAATCAGCCCCAGCATTTT.

CDR3 loop: CASSLLSGPGANVLTF. The CDR3 DNA sequence: TGTGCCAGCAGCTTACTTTCAGGTCCCGGGGCCAACGTCCTGACTTTC. This rearrangement joins TRBV7-3 to TRBJ2-6; D is unclear. The CDR3 covers 16 residues. Trimming took 2 bases from V and 4 from J, leaving 12 bases between them. The germline CDR1 and CDR2 sequences are SGHTA and FQGTGA.

V is TRBV7-6 and J is TRBJ2-7; D remains unclear. Germline CDR1 is SGHVS and CDR2 is FNYEAQ. CDR3 length: 11 amino acids. V was shortened by 2 bases and J by 6 bases, with 5 bases between the two germline ends. This CDR3 is CASSLWGEQYF. CDR3 nucleotide sequence: TGTGCCAGCAGCTTATGGGGCGAGCAGTACTTC. Together with reference TRBV7-6 and TRBJ2-7, the CDR3 gives the full variable domain: GAGVSQSPRYKVTKRGQDVALRCDPISGHVSLYWYRQALGQGPEFLTYFNYEAQQDKSGLPNDRFSAERPEGSISTLTIQRTEQRDSAMYRCASSLWGEQYFGPGTRLTVT.

V gene TRBV5-1 combines with J gene TRBJ1-4; D ambiguous. Trimming pared 0 bases from V and 7 bases from J, leaving 4 bases between. From germline, CDR1 is SGHRS and CDR2 YFSETQ. The CDR3 runs 12 residues. Here the CDR3 DNA reads TGCGCCAGCAGCTTGGATGGTGAAAAACTGTTTTTT. It is translated as CASSLDGEKLFF.

The J gene is TRBJ2-5, the V gene TRBV28; D is possibly TRBD1 or TRBD2 (5 bases each). This CDR3 comprises 14 residues. Trimming removed 3 bases from V and 5 bases from J, with 13 bases in between. Germline CDR1 MDHEN, CDR2 SYDVKM. Written as DNA, the CDR3 is TGTGCCAGCAGTTTTTCTGGGACGAGGGAGACCCAGTACTTC. It is translated as CASSFSGTRETQYF.

The chain carries TRBV5-1 and TRBJ1-1; possibly TRBD1 for D (6 bases). CDR1 and CDR2 from the germline V gene are SGHRS and YFSETQ. V was shortened by 4 bases and J by 1 base, with 20 bases between the two germline ends. There are 17 residues in the CDR3. CDR3: CASSKEYQGWGNTEAFF. The CDR3 DNA reads as TGCGCCAGCAGCAAAGAGTACCAGGGGTGGGGGAACACTGAAGCTTTCTTT.

The chain uses TRBV5-5 and TRBJ2-3, with D possibly matching TRBD2 (5 bases). Trimming took 5 bases from V and 0 from J, leaving 22 bases between them. The CDR3 runs 18 residues. Germline V gene sequence: CDR1 SGHKS, CDR2 YYEKEE (reference sequence). The chain's CDR3 is CASRLLPVFGGSTDTQYF. In DNA form, the CDR3 reads TGTGCCAGCAGACTGTTGCCCGTTTTTGGAGGTAGCACAGATACGCAGTATTTT. The full variable domain, with the rest looked up from reference TRBV5-5 and TRBJ2-3, is DAGVTQSPTHLIKTRGQQVTLRCSPISGHKSVSWYQQVLGQGPQFIFQYYEKEERGRGNFPDRFSARQFPNYSSELNVNALLLGDSALYLCASRLLPVFGGSTDTQYFGPGTRLTVL.

The chain carries TRBV5-1 and TRBJ2-5, with a tentative D call TRBD2 (6 bases). Germline loops: CDR1 SGHRS, CDR2 YFSETQ. Trimming removed 1 base from V and 6 bases from J, with 16 bases in between. This CDR3 is built from 15 residues. The CDR3 protein is CASSLTPGDGKTQYF. CDR3 bases: TGCGCCAGCAGCTTGACGCCGGGAGACGGAAAGACCCAGTACTTC.

The chain combines TRBV12-3 or TRBV12-4 with TRBJ2-2; D not certain. There are 12 residues in the CDR3. Trimming left V 4 bases short and J 4 bases short, with 4 bases between. CDR3 protein: CASSWGTGELFF. DNA of the CDR3: TGTGCCAGCAGTTGGGGCACCGGGGAGCTGTTTTTT.

This chain joins TRBV2 and TRBJ2-2; weak D call: TRBD2 (6 bases). The CDR3 totals 15 residues. Per germline, CDR1 SNHLY and CDR2 FYNNEI. V was trimmed by 5 bases and J by 3 bases, leaving 13 bases between them. CDR3 sequence reads: CASSQTRVHTGELFF. The CDR3 region has the DNA TGTGCCAGCAGTCAGACTAGGGTGCACACCGGGGAGCTGTTTTTT. Full variable domain (missing parts from reference TRBV2 and TRBJ2-2): EPEVTQTPSHQVTQMGQEVILRCVPISNHLYFYWYRQILGQKVEFLVSFYNNEISEKSEIFDDQFSVERPDGSNFTLKIRSTKLEDSAMYFCASSQTRVHTGELFFGEGSRLTVL.